This T cell receptor (beta chain) stems from a study of blood T cell repertoires in COVID-19. How the authors handled the data: Reference gene primer amplification in the assay estimated nucleated cell counts. The method was immunoSEQ multiplex PCR; TCRdb's version includes in-frame clones alone and lacks a portion of them. V and J calls plus clone size are reproduced from that table; the DNA served to infer D and trimming. The sample records 200,000 to 250,000 clones, 85% to 90% being singletons. V lost 4 bases, J lost 4 bases, and 3 bases stayed unmatched. Per germline, CDR1 SGDLS and CDR2 YYNGEE. The CDR3 is made up of 14 amino acids.

This receptor was obtained from a woman between 45 and 60 years old with acute or convalescent COVID-19. The sequenced sample consisted of peripheral blood. The V and J genes are TRBV9 and TRBJ1-2; 11 nucleotides agree with TRBD1. Here the CDR3 DNA reads TGTGCCAGCAGCCAGGGACAGGGGGGCTATGGCTACACCTTC. Translating gives CASSQGQGGYGYTF.